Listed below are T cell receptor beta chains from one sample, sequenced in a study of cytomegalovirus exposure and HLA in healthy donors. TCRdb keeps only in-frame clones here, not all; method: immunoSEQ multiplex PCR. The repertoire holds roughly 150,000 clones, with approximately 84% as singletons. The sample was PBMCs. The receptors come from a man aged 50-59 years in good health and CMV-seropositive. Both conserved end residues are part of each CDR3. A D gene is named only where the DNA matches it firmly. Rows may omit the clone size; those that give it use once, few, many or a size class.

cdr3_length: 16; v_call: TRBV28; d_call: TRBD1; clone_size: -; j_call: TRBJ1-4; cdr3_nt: TGTGCCAGCAGTCCGCGTGACAGGGGGCGCGGGATAAAACTGTTTTTT; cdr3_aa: CASSPRDRGRGIKLFF
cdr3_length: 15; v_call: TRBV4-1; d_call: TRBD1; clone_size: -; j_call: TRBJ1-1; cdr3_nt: TGCGCCAGCAGCCCCCGACAGGGGCGCACCCCTGAAGCTTTCTTT; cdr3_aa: CASSPRQGRTPEAFF
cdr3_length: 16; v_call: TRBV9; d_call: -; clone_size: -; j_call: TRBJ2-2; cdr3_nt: TGTGCCAGCAGCCCCACCGGGGTTTTCTCCACCGGGGAGCTGTTTTTT; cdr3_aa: CASSPTGVFSTGELFF
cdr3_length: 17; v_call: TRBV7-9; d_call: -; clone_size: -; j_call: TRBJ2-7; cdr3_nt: TGTGCCAGCAGCCGACTCGGGGGGACAGGCCATTCGAACGAGCAGTACTTC; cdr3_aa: CASSRLGGTGHSNEQYF
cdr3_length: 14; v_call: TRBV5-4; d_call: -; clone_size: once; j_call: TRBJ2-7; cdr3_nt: TGTGCCAGCAGCTTCGCAGGGGGGTTGGGGGAGCAGTACTTC; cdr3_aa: CASSFAGGLGEQYF
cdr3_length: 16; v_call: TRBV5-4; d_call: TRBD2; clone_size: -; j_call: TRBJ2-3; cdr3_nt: TGTGCCAGCAGCCAAGTCGCTAGCGGACGCACAGATACGCAGTATTTT; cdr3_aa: CASSQVASGRTDTQYF
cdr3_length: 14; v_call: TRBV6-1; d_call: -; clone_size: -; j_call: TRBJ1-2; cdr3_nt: TGTGCCACAGCTGGGGCGGTTCCTTCCTATGGCTACACCTTC; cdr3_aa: CATAGAVPSYGYTF
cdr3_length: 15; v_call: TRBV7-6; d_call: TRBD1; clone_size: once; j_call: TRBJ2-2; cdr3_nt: TGTGCCAGCAGAGGACAGGGGGCCACCACCGGGGAGCTGTTTTTT; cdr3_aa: CASRGQGATTGELFF
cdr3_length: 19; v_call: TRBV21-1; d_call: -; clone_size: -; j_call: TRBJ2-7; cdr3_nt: TGTGCCAGCAGCAAAGATACTAGCGGGAGTGCCCGCATGACCTACGAGCAGTACTTC; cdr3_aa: CASSKDTSGSARMTYEQYF
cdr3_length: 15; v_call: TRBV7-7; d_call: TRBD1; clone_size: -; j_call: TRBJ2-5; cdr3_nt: TGTGCTAGCAGCCCACAGGGGAAACAGCAAGAGACCCAGTACTTC; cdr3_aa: CASSPQGKQQETQYF
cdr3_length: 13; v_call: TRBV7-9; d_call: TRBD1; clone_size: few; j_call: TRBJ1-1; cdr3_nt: TGTGCCAGCAGCTTCGGACAGGACACTGAAGCTTTCTTT; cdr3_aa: CASSFGQDTEAFF